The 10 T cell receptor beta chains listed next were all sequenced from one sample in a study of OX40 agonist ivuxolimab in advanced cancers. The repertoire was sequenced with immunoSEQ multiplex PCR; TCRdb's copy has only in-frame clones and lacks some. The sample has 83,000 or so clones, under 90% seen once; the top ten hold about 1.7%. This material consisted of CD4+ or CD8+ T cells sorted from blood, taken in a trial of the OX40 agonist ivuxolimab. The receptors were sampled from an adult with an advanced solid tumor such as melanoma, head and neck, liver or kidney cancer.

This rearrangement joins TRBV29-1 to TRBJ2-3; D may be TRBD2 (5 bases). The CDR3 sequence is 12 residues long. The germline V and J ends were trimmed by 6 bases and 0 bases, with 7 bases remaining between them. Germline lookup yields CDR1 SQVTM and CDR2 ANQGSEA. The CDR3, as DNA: TGCAGCGTCCGGACTAGCACAGATACGCAGTATTTT. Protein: CSVRTSTDTQYF.

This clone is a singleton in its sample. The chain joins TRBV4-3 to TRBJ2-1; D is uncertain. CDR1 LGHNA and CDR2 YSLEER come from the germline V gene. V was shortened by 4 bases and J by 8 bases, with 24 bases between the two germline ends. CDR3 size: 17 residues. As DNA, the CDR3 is TGCGCCAGCAGCCTCTCAAGTATCGCAGGTGAAGGCGATGAGCAGTTCTTC. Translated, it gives CASSLSSIAGEGDEQFF.

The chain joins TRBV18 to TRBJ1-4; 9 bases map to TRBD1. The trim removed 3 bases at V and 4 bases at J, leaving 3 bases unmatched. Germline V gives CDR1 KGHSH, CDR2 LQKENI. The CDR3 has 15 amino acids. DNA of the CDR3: TGTGCCAGCTCACCCTCGGGACAGGGTAATGAAAAACTGTTTTTT. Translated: CASSPSGQGNEKLFF.

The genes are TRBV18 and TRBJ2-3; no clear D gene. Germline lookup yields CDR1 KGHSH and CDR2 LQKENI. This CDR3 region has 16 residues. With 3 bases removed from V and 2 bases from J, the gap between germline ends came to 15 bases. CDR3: CASSPVQLSNTDTQYF. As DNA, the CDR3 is TGTGCCAGCTCACCGGTCCAGCTCAGTAACACAGATACGCAGTATTTT. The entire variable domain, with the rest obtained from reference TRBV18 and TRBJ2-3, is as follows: NAGVMQNPRHLVRRRGQEARLRCSPMKGHSHVYWYRQLPEEGLKFMVYLQKENIIDESGMPKERFSAEFPKEGPSILRIQQVVRGDSAAYFCASSPVQLSNTDTQYFGPGTRLTVL.

The CDR3 DNA reads TGTGCCAGCAGCTCGATAGTAGGCAGGGAGGGCTCTGGAAACACCATATATTTT. Translation gives CASSSIVGREGSGNTIYF. The V call is TRBV11-2, the J call TRBJ1-3; a possible D gene is TRBD1 (5 bases). CDR1 SGHAT and CDR2 FQNNGV come from the germline V gene. Between the trimmed V and J ends, which lost 4 bases and 0 bases, there was a span of 19 bases. The CDR3 totals 18 residues.

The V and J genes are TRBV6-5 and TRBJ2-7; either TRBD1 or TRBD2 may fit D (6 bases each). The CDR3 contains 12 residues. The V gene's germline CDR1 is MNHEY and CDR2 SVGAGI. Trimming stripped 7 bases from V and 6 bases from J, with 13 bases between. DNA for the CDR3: TGTGCCAGCAACAGGGCGGGGACCGAGCAGTACTTC. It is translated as CASNRAGTEQYF.

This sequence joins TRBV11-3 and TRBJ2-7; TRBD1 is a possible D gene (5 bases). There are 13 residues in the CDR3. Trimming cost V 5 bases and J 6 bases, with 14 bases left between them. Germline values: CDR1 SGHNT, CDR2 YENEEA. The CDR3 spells CASSITGSGEQYF. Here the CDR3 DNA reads TGTGCCAGCAGCATAACAGGCTCGGGCGAGCAGTACTTC.

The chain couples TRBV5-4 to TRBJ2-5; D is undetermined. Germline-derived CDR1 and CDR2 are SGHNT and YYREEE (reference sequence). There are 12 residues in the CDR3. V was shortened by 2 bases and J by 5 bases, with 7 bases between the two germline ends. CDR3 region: CASSLEGETQYF. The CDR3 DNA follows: TGTGCCAGCAGCTTAGAAGGGGAGACCCAGTACTTC. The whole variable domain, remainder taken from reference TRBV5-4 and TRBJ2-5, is ETGVTQSPTHLIKTRGQQVTLRCSSQSGHNTVSWYQQALGQGPQFIFQYYREEENGRGNFPPRFSGLQFPNYSSELNVNALELDDSALYLCASSLEGETQYFGPGTRLLVL.

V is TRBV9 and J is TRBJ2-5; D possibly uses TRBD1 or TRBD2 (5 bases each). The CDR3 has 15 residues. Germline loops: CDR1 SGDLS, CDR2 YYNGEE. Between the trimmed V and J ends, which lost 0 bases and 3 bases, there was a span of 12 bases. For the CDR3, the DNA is TGTGCCAGCAGCGTAGGGCTGGGGGACGAAGAGACCCAGTACTTC. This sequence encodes CASSVGLGDEETQYF.

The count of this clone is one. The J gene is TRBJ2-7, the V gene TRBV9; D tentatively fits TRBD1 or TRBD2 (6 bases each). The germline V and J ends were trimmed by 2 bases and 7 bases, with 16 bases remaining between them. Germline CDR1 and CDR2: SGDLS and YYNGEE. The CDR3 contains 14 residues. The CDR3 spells CASSVSGGGREQYF. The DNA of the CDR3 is TGTGCCAGCAGCGTCTCCGGTGGGGGGCGGGAGCAGTACTTC.